Listed here are 3 T cell receptor beta chains from one sample, sequenced in a study of molecular identifiers for immune sequencing clone quantification. TCRdb passed the PCR reads through MiXCR, listing each CDR3 protein once. The sample lists 460,000 or so distinct CDR3 sequences, over 20% occurring once. The sequencing sample was made of naive CD8+ T cells from blood, with Jurkat cell RNA spiked in. As to subset: FACS-sorted CD8+CD4-CCR7+CD45RA+ naive T cells. These receptors were taken from a human donor in good health. Some libraries in this study had Jurkat cell RNA spiked in.

In its sample, this clonotype was seen a few times. The chain employs TRBV7-9 and TRBJ2-3; TRBD2 might be the D (6 bases). Germline CDR1 reads SEHNR; CDR2 reads FQNEAQ (reference sequence). V lost 4 bases and J lost 4, with 15 bases in between. This CDR3 is 15 amino acids long. CDR3 DNA: TGTGCCAGCAGCTACTCCCCGACTAGTGCAGATACGCAGTATTTT. It yields the protein CASSYSPTSADTQYF. Based on the CDR3 plus reference TRBV7-9 and TRBJ2-3, the full variable domain is DTGVSQNPRHKITKRGQNVTFRCDPISEHNRLYWYRQTLGQGPEFLTYFQNEAQLEKSRLLSDRFSAERPKGSFSTLEIQRTEQGDSAMYLCASSYSPTSADTQYFGPGTRLTVL.

Concerning this clonotype: At one end the junction does not follow the germline gene, possibly because of a read error. This sequence joins TRBV30 and TRBJ1-1; 7 bases align to TRBD1. The germline V gene has CDR1 GTSNPN and CDR2 SVGIG (reference sequence). This CDR3 contains 13 residues. CDR3 residues: CAWSLTGNTEAYF. CDR3 bases: TGTGCCTGGAGTTTGACAGGGAACACTGAAGCTTACTTT.

This clonotype was detected only a few times. This chain links TRBV20-1 with TRBJ2-7, with no clear D. CDR1 DFQATT and CDR2 SNEGSKA come from the germline V gene (reference sequence). V was shortened by 3 bases and J by 3 bases, with 12 bases between the two germline ends. There are 13 residues in the CDR3. This chain's CDR3 is CSASRSRNYEQYF. CDR3 nucleotides: TGCAGTGCTAGTAGGTCTAGAAACTACGAGCAGTACTTC.